This entry describes one TCR beta chain. Germline CDR1 and CDR2: SGHTA and FQGNSA. Trimming took 7 bases from V and 13 from J, leaving 26 bases between them. The CDR3 covers 14 residues. This sample was taken from a study of T cell changes during pregnancy in multiple sclerosis. Repertoires were generated with immunoSEQ multiplex PCR, while TCRdb's copy carries only in-frame clones and drops some. The table lists about 100,000 clones, around 93% of them singletons. This TCR was recovered from a female donor with multiple sclerosis, enrolled in a pregnancy study. The rearrangement joins TRBV7-2 to TRBJ2-7; possibly TRBD1 for D (6 bases). The specimen comprised peripheral blood, sampled after pregnancy. This CDR3 is CASTRTDTRFELYF. The CDR3 bases are TGTGCCAGCACCCGGACAGATACACGATTTGAGCTCTACTTC.